These 26 T cell receptor beta chains share one sample of origin, sequenced in a study of T-cell memory formation after mild COVID-19. TCRdb called the 5' RACE reads again in MiXCR, with one record for every CDR3 protein. The sample comprises 450,000 to 650,000 distinct CDR3 sequences, around 17% of which are singletons, and about 11% rests with the top ten. The specimen was PBMCs or a T cell subset sorted from them (not recorded which). Source of these receptors: an adult woman who had mild COVID-19 (a few samples of this study predate the infection). Cell type and time point are not known.

This clonotype appeared a few times. The V gene is TRBV19, the J gene TRBJ1-1, with D unclear. V lost 3 bases, J lost 3 bases, and 11 bases lay in between. The CDR3 runs 14 residues. CDR1 and CDR2 from the germline V gene are LNHDA and SQIVND (reference sequence). CDR3 sequence reads: CASSIGGTDTEAFF. In nucleotides, the CDR3 is TGTGCCAGTAGTATTGGTGGCACGGACACTGAAGCTTTCTTT.

This chain links TRBV9 with TRBJ2-2; tentatively, D is TRBD1 (5 bases). The length of the CDR3 is 14 residues. The germline V and J ends were trimmed by 0 bases and 6 bases, with 9 bases remaining between them. The germline V gene encodes CDR1 SGDLS and CDR2 YYNGEE. The CDR3: CASSVVQGSGELFF. The DNA of the CDR3 is TGTGCCAGCAGCGTAGTTCAGGGATCCGGGGAGCTGTTTTTT.

The chain recombines TRBV20-1 with TRBJ1-1, with no clear D. Germline CDR1 is DFQATT and CDR2 is SNEGSKA (reference sequence). CDR3 length equals 11 residues. Trimming removed 1 base at V and 2 bases at J, with 2 bases between. The CDR3 DNA reads as TGCAGTGCTAGAGTAAACACTGAAGCTTTCTTT. Protein: CSARVNTEAFF.

This sequence joins TRBV5-4 and TRBJ2-1; D gene unclear. The V end was cut by 6 bases, the J end by 0 bases, with 7 bases between. The CDR3 contains 13 residues. From germline, CDR1 is SGHNT and CDR2 YYREEE (reference sequence). The CDR3 DNA is TGTGCCAGCACCTCAAGCTCCTACAATGAGCAGTTCTTC. This translates into CASTSSSYNEQFF.

This clonotype was seen only a few times. V and J are TRBV7-8 and TRBJ2-5, with TRBD1 matching 7 bases. J lost 1 base, V lost 5 bases, and 4 bases had no gene match. CDR1 SGHVS and CDR2 FQNEAQ come from the germline V gene. There are 14 residues in the CDR3. The CDR3 reads CASSVRQGQETQYF. DNA of the CDR3: TGTGCCAGCAGCGTCCGACAGGGCCAAGAGACCCAGTACTTC. Full variable domain (remainder filled in from reference TRBV7-8 and TRBJ2-5): GAGVSQSPRYKVAKRGQDVALRCDPISGHVSLFWYQQALGQGPEFLTYFQNEAQLDKSGLPSDRFFAERPEGSVSTLKIQRTQQEDSAVYLCASSVRQGQETQYFGPGTRLLVL.

This clonotype was picked up a small number of times. In DNA form, the CDR3 reads TGTGCCAGCAACCCCTCGTGGGAGACCCAGTACTTC. Protein: CASNPSWETQYF. The chain combines TRBV6-2 or TRBV6-3 with TRBJ2-5, with D uncertain. Trimming took 7 bases from V and 5 from J, leaving 11 bases between them. CDR3 length equals 12 residues. The V gene's germline CDR1 is MNHEY and CDR2 SVGEGT.

V and J are TRBV30 and TRBJ2-5; a possible D gene is TRBD1 (6 bases). Germline values: CDR1 GTSNPN, CDR2 SVGIG (reference sequence). V lost 1 base and J 3 bases, leaving 18 bases between the germline ends. The CDR3 runs 16 residues. CDR3 amino acids: CAWSEGLLQGKETQYF. The DNA for the CDR3 is TGTGCCTGGAGTGAGGGATTACTGCAGGGGAAAGAGACCCAGTACTTC.

The rearrangement uses TRBV6-6 and TRBJ2-7; 7 bases agree with TRBD1. The CDR3 has 12 residues. V was clipped by 6 bases and J by 7 bases; unmatched bases: 6. The germline gives CDR1 MNHNY, CDR2 SVGAGI (reference sequence). CDR3: CASRIDRVEQYF. CDR3 DNA: TGTGCCAGCAGAATCGACAGGGTAGAGCAGTACTTC.

In this sample, this clonotype turned up a few times. The chain is built from TRBV20-1 and TRBJ1-1; D is unresolved. The CDR3 contains 13 residues. Deletions cut 5 bases from V and 1 base from J, with 11 bases between. Germline V gene sequence: CDR1 DFQATT, CDR2 SNEGSKA (reference sequence). The CDR3 coding sequence is TGCAGTGCTCGCTTCCGGGGGAACACTGAAGCTTTCTTT. It specifies CSARFRGNTEAFF.

The V call is TRBV29-1, the J call TRBJ1-1, with 7 bases that match TRBD1. V shed 4 bases and J 6 bases; nucleotides not matched to a gene: 11. The germline V gene encodes CDR1 SQVTM and CDR2 ANQGSEA. This CDR3 spans 14 amino acids. For the CDR3, the DNA is TGCAGCGTTGGACAGGGACGGTTCGGGCCTGAAGCTTTCTTT. Protein sequence: CSVGQGRFGPEAFF. The full variable domain, with the rest looked up from reference TRBV29-1 and TRBJ1-1, is SAVISQKPSRDICQRGTSLTIQCQVDSQVTMMFWYRQQPGQSLTLIATANQGSEATYESGFVIDKFPISRPNLTFSTLTVSNMSPEDSSIYLCSVGQGRFGPEAFFGQGTRLTVV.

V gene TRBV4-3 combines with J gene TRBJ2-7; D gene unclear. This CDR3 spans 13 amino acids. Trimming cost V 5 bases and J 0 bases, with 8 bases left between them. Per germline, CDR1 LGHNA and CDR2 YSLEER. CDR3 residues: CASSSGRSYEQYF. Here the CDR3 DNA reads TGCGCCAGCAGCTCGGGCCGCTCCTACGAGCAGTACTTC.

V and J are TRBV7-2 and TRBJ2-3; the match to TRBD2 covers 11 bases. Germline V CDR1 and CDR2: SGHTA, FQGNSA. With V trimmed by 3 bases and J by 4 bases, 6 bases remained unmatched. The CDR3 spans 16 residues. The CDR3 reads CASSFIAGGRADTQYF. The DNA for the CDR3 is TGTGCCAGCAGCTTCATAGCGGGAGGGCGGGCAGATACGCAGTATTTT.

This clonotype appeared a few times. This chain joins TRBV2 and TRBJ2-7, with TRBD2 as a possible D gene (6 bases). Germline loops: CDR1 SNHLY, CDR2 FYNNEI. This CDR3 region has 12 residues. V was pared by 8 bases and J by 2 bases, with 10 bases between. CDR3 amino acids: CASWAGPYEQYF. The CDR3, as DNA: TGTGCCAGCTGGGCGGGGCCCTACGAGCAGTACTTC.

This chain uses TRBV4-3 with TRBJ2-3; D gene uncertain. CDR1 is LGHNA, CDR2 YSLEER, per germline. V lost 0 bases and J 4 bases, leaving 11 bases between the germline ends. This CDR3 region has 15 residues. Here the CDR3 DNA reads TGCGCCAGCAGCCAAGACGGCTTAAGGCCAGATACGCAGTATTTT. This gives the protein CASSQDGLRPDTQYF.

This chain connects TRBV12-3 or TRBV12-4 to TRBJ1-5; tentatively, D is TRBD1 (5 bases). The CDR3 length is 15 residues. V was trimmed by 6 bases and J by 6 bases, leaving 18 bases between them. For the CDR3, the DNA is TGTGCCAGCAGCCCCGCCACAGGTGGAGGTCAGCCCCAGCATTTT. Its translation: CASSPATGGGQPQHF.

CDR3 nucleotides: TGTGCCAGCCGCGTCTTTGGGGCCGGGAACACTGAAGCTTTCTTT. Protein: CASRVFGAGNTEAFF. V and J are TRBV13 and TRBJ1-1; D possibly corresponds to TRBD1 (5 bases). This CDR3 spans 15 amino acids. Germline CDR1 and CDR2: PRHDT and FYEKMQ (reference sequence). V was cut by 8 bases and J by 1 base, with 17 bases left in between. Full variable domain (rest looked up from reference TRBV13 and TRBJ1-1): AAGVIQSPRHLIKEKRETATLKCYPIPRHDTVYWYQQGPGQDPQFLISFYEKMQSDKGSIPDRFSAQQFSDYHSELNMSSLELGDSALYFCASRVFGAGNTEAFFGQGTRLTVV.

J is TRBJ2-2 and V is TRBV5-1; D ambiguous. This CDR3 spans 14 amino acids. V was pared by 4 bases and J by 6 bases, with 13 bases between. Germline V gene sequence: CDR1 SGHRS, CDR2 YFSETQ. CDR3 in amino acids: CASSPGPAAGELFF. Here the CDR3 DNA reads TGCGCCAGCAGCCCTGGACCGGCGGCCGGGGAGCTGTTTTTT.

V and J are TRBV6-4 and TRBJ2-1, with 10 bases lining up with TRBD2. Germline CDR1 reads MRHNA; CDR2 reads SNTAGT. The CDR3 runs to 19 residues. The J segment lost 1 base and the V segment lost 3 bases, leaving 12 bases of the junction unmatched. The CDR3 nucleotides read TGTGCCAGCAGTGAATGGGGTAGCGGGAGGTCTTCGTCCTACAATGAGCAGTTCTTC. This gives the protein CASSEWGSGRSSSYNEQFF.

This clonotype showed up just a few times. The CDR3 DNA reads TGCAGTGCAAGACAGGACTCCCAGTACTTC. Its protein product is CSARQDSQYF. The rearrangement uses TRBV20-1 and TRBJ2-7; TRBD1 might be the D (6 bases). Germline CDR1 DFQATT, CDR2 SNEGSKA (reference sequence). The length of the CDR3 is 10 residues. Between the trimmed V and J ends, which lost 6 bases and 10 bases, there was a span of 13 bases.

This clonotype was observed a handful of times. This chain connects TRBV5-6 to TRBJ2-5; 8 bases are shared with TRBD1. The CDR3 is made up of 15 amino acids. The germline gives CDR1 SGHDT, CDR2 YYEEEE. V shed 1 base, J shed 4 bases, and the junction held 6 bases outside the gene matches. CDR3 sequence (DNA): TGTGCCAGCAGCTTGTTAGCAGGGGGCCGAGAGACCCAGTACTTC. Translated, it gives CASSLLAGGRETQYF.

This clonotype has a handful of counts. The chain carries TRBV4-1 and TRBJ1-2, with D possibly TRBD1 on 6 matching bases. Trimming left V 3 bases short and J 8 bases short, with 16 bases between. This CDR3 region has 14 residues. Looked up from germline, CDR1 is MGHRA and CDR2 is YSYEKL. CDR3 sequence (DNA): TGCGCCAGCAGCCAGCCGGGGGGCCCACGGGGCTACACCTTC. Translation: CASSQPGGPRGYTF.

V is TRBV15 and J is TRBJ1-3; D gene uncertain. Between the trimmed V and J ends, which lost 3 bases and 0 bases, there was a span of 6 bases. The V gene's germline CDR1 is LNHNV and CDR2 YYDKDF (reference sequence). The CDR3 runs to 14 residues. The CDR3 DNA follows: TGTGCCACCAGCAGTACAGCCTCTGGAAACACCATATATTTT. Encoded protein: CATSSTASGNTIYF.

J is TRBJ2-2 and V is TRBV5-1; TRBD1 aligns across 8 bases. The CDR3 consists of 14 residues. Per the germline V gene, CDR1 is SGHRS and CDR2 is YFSETQ. V dropped 4 bases and J dropped 6; count of bases not matched to a gene: 5. The CDR3 sequence: CASSGQGWSGELFF. CDR3 nucleotides: TGCGCCAGCAGCGGACAGGGTTGGTCCGGGGAGCTGTTTTTT.

The CDR3 DNA sequence: TGTGCCAGCAGCTTAGGGGGGAGATGGACCGGGGAGCTGTTTTTT. This sequence encodes CASSLGGRWTGELFF. V and J are TRBV7-2 and TRBJ2-2; D possibly matches TRBD1 or TRBD2 (5 bases each). CDR1 is SGHTA, CDR2 FQGNSA, per germline. V was cut by 1 base and J by 5 bases, with 11 bases left in between. The CDR3 runs to 15 residues. The full variable domain, with the rest looked up from reference TRBV7-2 and TRBJ2-2, is GAGVSQSPSNKVTEKGKDVELRCDPISGHTALYWYRQSLGQGLEFLIYFQGNSAPDKSGLPSDRFSAERTGGSVSTLTIQRTQQEDSAVYLCASSLGGRWTGELFFGEGSRLTVL.

Only one count was recorded for this clonotype. The chain combines TRBV28 with TRBJ1-5, with TRBD1 matching 8 bases. V was pared by 5 bases and J by 2 bases, with 5 bases of the junction left unmatched. The germline V gene has CDR1 MDHEN and CDR2 SYDVKM. This CDR3 has 15 amino acids. DNA for the CDR3: TGTGCCAGCAGTGGGCAGGGGGCCCGCAATCAGCCCCAGCATTTT. The encoded protein is CASSGQGARNQPQHF.

This rearrangement joins TRBV24-1 to TRBJ1-2; 7 nucleotides line up with TRBD1. V gave up 1 base and J gave up 11 bases; unmatched junction bases: 3. Per germline, CDR1 KGHDR and CDR2 SFDVKD. The CDR3 has 12 residues. Written as DNA, the CDR3 is TGTGCCACCAGTGATTTTGGGACAGCTTACACCTTC. It encodes CATSDFGTAYTF.